This T cell receptor beta chain was sequenced for a study of PD-1 blockade in classical Hodgkin lymphoma. Study-wide findings and caveats: By C4D1, diversity of CD4+ TCRs had risen significantly, whereas that of CD8+ TCRs had not. Repertoire differences lack defined causes, possibly disease activity or prior therapy. Baseline diversity resembling that of newly diagnosed patients was seen in complete responders.

As to time point: cycle 4 day 1 (C4D1), after 6 weeks of nivolumab. Brentuximab vedotin exposure varied, and every patient relapsed after autologous stem cell transplantation. About this clone: Its antigen remains unidentified.

J gave up 7 bases and V 3 bases, and 3 bases lay outside the gene matches. Germline loops: CDR1 PRHDT, CDR2 FYEKMQ (reference sequence). This CDR3 is 14 amino acids long. Clones were read by immunoSEQ multiplex PCR, and TCRdb kept only the in-frame ones, dropping some. Found here are about 47,000 clones, approximately 80% of them singletons; the top ten hold around a fifth. This clonotype originated in a human donor with classical Hodgkin lymphoma. The rearrangement uses TRBV13 and TRBJ2-1; 10 bases are shared with TRBD2. This material consisted of peripheral blood mononuclear cells (PBMCs), taken before the fourth cycle of nivolumab. This CDR3 is CASSFLAGVNEQFF. The CDR3 DNA reads as TGTGCCAGCAGCTTCCTAGCGGGGGTAAATGAGCAGTTCTTC.